This T cell receptor (beta chain) was recovered during a study of cytomegalovirus exposure and HLA in healthy donors. Study observations and caveats: Immune exposure data for these donors was limited to CMV serostatus. Per published reports, the classifier diagnosed cytomegalovirus status with high specificity and sensitivity. In a later analysis, TCR beta V- and J-gene trimming showed a link to a missense DCLRE1C variant. Exclusion applied to some V segments, including TRBV6-2 and TRBV6-3, as they were indistinguishable.

With respect to this clone: What it binds is not known.

This CDR3 is built from 17 residues. Germline assignment: CDR1 SGHNT and CDR2 YYREEE (reference sequence). V trimming: 2 bases; J trimming: 8 bases; junction bases outside the gene matches: 15. 60 Vbeta and 13 Jbeta primers were used in PCR. Profiled with immunoSEQ multiplex PCR; TCRdb holds only in-frame clones, not every one. Among 80,000 to 100,000 clones listed, around 72% were seen once. The clonotype was recovered from a man in his forties in good health and CMV-seronegative. Sequencing input: PBMCs. The chain carries TRBV5-4 and TRBJ1-2, with 10 bases aligning to TRBD1. This CDR3 is CASSFGNPGTGAQGYTF. The CDR3, as DNA: TGTGCCAGCAGCTTTGGGAATCCCGGGACAGGGGCGCAGGGCTACACCTTC.